Given below is one TCR beta chain in context. There is no known antigen for this receptor. Qualities for individual bases were not recorded, and no much larger clone is one base off. TCRbeta CDR3 regions were amplified from genomic DNA using the immunoSEQ Assay, a bias-controlled multiplex PCR. For the original study's pipeline: Within the assay, amplification of reference gene primers was used to estimate how many nucleated cells each sample contained. To quantify the absolute abundance of each unique TCRbeta CDR3 rearrangement, sequence reads were collapsed and filtered. Productive Simpson clonality was computed per sample as the square root of Simpson's diversity index over productive rearrangements. What TCRdb holds here is the immuneACCESS table cut down to in-frame rearrangements. Part of the clones is not present; checked against another copy, under half of the missing clones reflect an unresolved V gene, and the others are unexplained. The V and J calls and the clone size are those of that table, but D and trimming were determined from the DNA. The sample contains 120,000 to 150,000 clones, roughly 85% of them found a single time. The biggest ten clones account for around 2.9% of the sample.

Collaborating institutions collected whole blood in K2EDTA tubes following their own protocols. Collaborator samples were shipped for TCRbeta analysis as frozen whole blood, isolated PBMCs, or DNA extracted from either sample type. The V end loses 3 bases and the J end loses 5 bases, and a stretch of 10 bases separates them. Per the germline V gene, KGHDR is the CDR1 and SFDVKD is the CDR2. From the cysteine through the phenylalanine, the CDR3 covers 13 amino acids. This entry keeps only the CDR3 DNA: 39 bases, framed from base 1. This sample was included in a study of blood T cell repertoires in COVID-19 (dated by TCRdb to 2020 to 2021). As for the study more broadly: Samples from collaborators originated in the United States, Italy and Spain and spanned both the acute and convalescent phases of COVID-19. Samples came from the ongoing ImmuneRACE study (first 160 participants) plus 1,254 subjects from 6 global collaborators. The repertoires were released in a freely available public database intended as a resource for research on the immune response to SARS-CoV-2. The prospective study material was composed of cDNA or gDNA derived from T cells, B-cell-depleted T cells, or PBMCs. Where available, HLA class I and class II types were taken from metadata supplied by the sample provider and were not determined by assay-based typing. Subjects who had been exposed to COVID-19, were actively infected with it, or had recovered from it provided the deeply sampled blood TCRbeta repertoires that made up the dataset. The sample metadata nearly always contained a de-identified subject ID, COVID-19 status, age in years and sex. Results the study describes overall, beyond this receptor: How much clinical and demographic metadata was included differed by source and by participant, and the metadata was provided uncurated.

In this chain, TRBV24-1 is recombined with TRBJ2-7; no D gene is confidently identified. The sequenced material came from peripheral blood. The receptor comes from a man aged 50-60 years with acute or convalescent COVID-19. CDR3 reads: CATSDASFDEQYF. The DNA sequence reads TGTGCCACCAGTGATGCCAGTTTCGACGAGCAGTACTTC.